This entry is about one T cell receptor (beta chain). What it binds is unknown. CDR1 is MNHNS, CDR2 SASEGT, per germline. Trimming removed 4 bases from V and 6 bases from J, with 11 bases in between. The CDR3 spans 13 residues. The sample belongs to a study of early T cells in non-severe SARS-CoV-2 infection. Study-level information: With bulk RNA from unsorted whole blood as input, sequencing yielded unpaired chains. Findings and limits, study-wide: Comparison of clonotypes with VDJdb favored anti-spike CD8 responses while missing private and CD4 specificities.

The protocol attached unique molecular identifiers to individual cDNA molecules. Each CDR3 protein gets one entry after TCRdb re-called the 5' RACE reads with MiXCR. The sample comprises 30,000 to 40,000 distinct CDR3 sequences, less than 6.5% of which are singletons, and 11% to 15% rests with the top ten. The source material was whole blood. The source is an adult who was a healthcare worker with PCR-confirmed SARS-CoV-2 infection or an uninfected control (not recorded which). The chain joins TRBV6-1 to TRBJ2-3; D unclear. CDR3 protein: CASSVPGADTQYF. As DNA, the CDR3 is TGTGCCAGCAGTGTCCCCGGCGCGGATACGCAGTATTTT.